This entry describes one T cell receptor beta chain. It has no known antigen specificity. No much larger clone is present one base from it, and per-base qualities are unavailable. The CDR3 contains 16 residues, cysteine and phenylalanine counted. The read is trimmed to its CDR3 DNA, 48 bases read in frame from base 1. V has 3 bases trimmed and J has 0 bases trimmed; junction bases matching no gene number 6. Looking up the germline V gene yields CDR1 SGHAT and CDR2 FQNNGV. The data originate from a study of blood T cell repertoires in COVID-19 (dated by TCRdb to about 2020). Looking at the study overall: Samples from collaborators originated in the United States, Italy and Spain and spanned both the acute and convalescent phases of COVID-19. Deeply sampled blood TCRbeta repertoires from subjects exposed to, actively infected with, or recovered from COVID-19 were included in the dataset. The repertoires were released in a freely available public database meant as a resource for research on the immune response to SARS-CoV-2. The samples were drawn from the first 160 participants of the ongoing ImmuneRACE study and from roughly 1,300 subjects provided by 6 global collaborators. Sample metadata almost always included a de-identified subject ID, COVID-19 status, age in years and sex. The prospective study material was composed of cDNA or gDNA derived from T cells, B-cell-depleted T cells, or PBMCs. HLA class I and class II types, where available, came from metadata supplied by the sample provider rather than from assay-based typing.

What the work shows at the level of the full study, not this receptor alone: The amount of clinical and demographic metadata varied by source and participant and was provided uncurated.

At one collaborating source in Seattle, patients were enrolled during active infection and were followed longitudinally through the course of disease. Collaborating institutions collected whole blood in K2EDTA tubes following their own protocols. For TCRbeta analysis, collaborator samples were shipped as frozen whole blood, as isolated PBMCs, or as DNA extracted from either sample type. TCRbeta CDR3 regions were amplified from genomic DNA using the immunoSEQ Assay, a bias-controlled multiplex PCR. The authors processed their data as follows. The number of nucleated cells in each sample was estimated by amplification of reference gene primers within the assay. To quantify the absolute abundance of each unique TCRbeta CDR3 rearrangement, sequence reads were collapsed and filtered. For each sample, productive Simpson clonality was calculated by taking the square root of Simpson's diversity index across productive rearrangements. TCRdb mirrors the immuneACCESS table, restricted to in-frame sequences. Some clones are absent from its copies; in checked studies, under half trace to an unresolved V gene, and the reason for the others is unknown. V and J calls and clone size are given by that table; D and trimming were obtained from the DNA. The table for this sample lists fewer than 450,000 clones; about 89% of them were counted only once. Jointly, the top ten make up under 6.5% of the sample.

This sequence was found in a woman aged 45-65 years with COVID-19, enrolled during active disease. The chain is encoded by TRBV11-2 joined to TRBJ2-3, with 7 bases aligning to TRBD2. Sequencing was done on a sample of peripheral blood. The CDR3 region: CASSFYLAGSTDTQYF. Read as DNA, the sequence is TGTGCCAGCAGCTTTTATTTAGCGGGTAGCACAGATACGCAGTATTTT. When the CDR3 is completed using the reference TRBV11-2 and TRBJ2-3 genes on either side, the full variable domain is EAGVAQSPRYKIIEKRQSVAFWCNPISGHATLYWYQQILGQGPKLLIQFQNNGVVDDSQLPKDRFSAERLKGVDSTLKIQPAKLEDSAVYLCASSFYLAGSTDTQYFGPGTRLTVL.